The clone carrying this T cell receptor (beta chain) was observed a handful of times. The CDR3 sequence is 14 residues long. V was cut by 8 bases and J by 6 bases, with 16 bases left in between. Germline V CDR1 and CDR2: SNHLY, FYNNEI. Measured with immunoSEQ multiplex PCR; TCRdb has only the in-frame clones, and not every one. The data show approximately 92,000 clones, over 60% seen once. This sample was taken from a study of cytotoxic CD8 clonotypes in ibrutinib-treated CLL. This sequence joins TRBV2 and TRBJ2-2; weak D call: TRBD2 (5 bases). The material was PBMCs, obtained after 24 months of ibrutinib treatment. The receptor was isolated from a human donor with chronic lymphocytic leukemia. Written as DNA, the CDR3 is TGTGCCAGCTGGCGGGTGGTGGAGTCCGGGGAGCTGTTTTTT. It specifies CASWRVVESGELFF.